A single sample is the source of the 16 T cell receptor beta chains below, sequenced in a study of regulatory T cells in long-lasting Graves disease. As for time point: newly diagnosed GD, antithyroid drugs for less than 3 months. RNA from PBMCs was the source of the TCR library. For TCR beta, libraries came from iRepertoire HTBI primers and Arm-PCR of CDR3 regions. Each CDR3 protein is one row after TCRdb ran MiXCR on the multiplex PCR reads. This table has over 200,000 distinct CDR3 sequences, 18% appearing once. These same data were also listed under a study on T cells in Graves' hyperthyroidism and ophthalmopathy.

Specimen: peripheral blood mononuclear cells (PBMCs), collected at new diagnosis, from a patient treated with antithyroid drugs. The source of these receptors is a woman aged 25 to 39 with Graves disease.

This clonotype was counted many times. The J gene is TRBJ2-1, the V gene TRBV12-3 or TRBV12-4; D perhaps matches TRBD1 (6 bases). The J call is uncertain, as TRBJ2-5 better fits the DNA end. The CDR3 loop spans 16 amino acids. This chain's CDR3 is CASSLGAQRSQETQYF. CDR3 nucleotides: TGTGCCAGCAGTTTGGGGGCTCAAAGGTCCCAAGAGACCCAGTACTTC.

This clonotype occurred a few times. The chain joins TRBV27 to TRBJ1-4; D remains ambiguous. Looked up from germline, CDR1 is MNHEY and CDR2 is SMNVEV (reference sequence). V was pared by 5 bases and J by 5 bases, with 12 bases between. CDR3 size: 14 residues. This CDR3 reads CASSRERINEKLFF. The CDR3 DNA sequence: TGTGCCAGCAGTAGAGAACGGATAAATGAAAAACTGTTTTTT.

This clonotype was observed at least ten times. This rearrangement joins TRBV27 to TRBJ2-5; no definite D call. The V and J ends lost 0 bases and 1 base respectively, with 12 bases between them. Per the germline V gene, CDR1 is MNHEY and CDR2 is SMNVEV (reference sequence). There are 16 residues in the CDR3. CDR3 sequence (DNA): TGTGCCAGCAGTTTATCCACAGTGTGGGCCCAAGAGACCCAGTACTTC. It is translated as CASSLSTVWAQETQYF.

Details on this clonotype: A far larger clone is one nucleotide away, so this likely arose from a read error. The V gene is TRBV11-2, the J gene TRBJ2-1; no reliable D call. Germline loops: CDR1 SGHAT, CDR2 FQNNGV. Trimming stripped 3 bases from V and 7 bases from J, with 16 bases between. This CDR3 comprises 15 residues. The CDR3, as DNA: TGTGCCAGCAGCTTTGCGCGTGGCAAAGGGAATGAGCAGTTCTTC. Translating gives CASSFARGKGNEQFF.

This clonotype was observed many times. This chain joins TRBV20-1 and TRBJ1-1; D is undetermined. V was trimmed by 0 bases and J by 3 bases, leaving 20 bases between them. CDR1 and CDR2 from the germline V gene are DFQATT and SNEGSKA (reference sequence). The CDR3 is 17 residues long. In DNA form, the CDR3 reads TGCAGTGCTAGAGATCACGGAACGGAGGGCGTCCACACTGAAGCTTTCTTT. Its protein product is CSARDHGTEGVHTEAFF.

This chain links TRBV18 with TRBJ2-7, with 7 bases lining up with TRBD1. V gave up 6 bases and J gave up 4 bases; unmatched junction bases: 9. Germline V CDR1 and CDR2: KGHSH, LQKENI. This CDR3 region has 14 residues. CDR3: CASSLGQETYEQYF. CDR3 DNA sequence: TGTGCCAGCTCCCTCGGACAGGAGACGTACGAGCAGTACTTC.

The CDR3 region has the DNA TGTGCCATCAGTGAGGGGTCAGGCGAAACCTACGAGCAGTACTTC. Amino acids: CAISEGSGETYEQYF. This chain joins TRBV10-3 and TRBJ2-7; D gene uncertain. V lost 2 bases and J lost 2, with 13 bases in between. From germline, CDR1 is ENHRY and CDR2 SYGVKD. CDR3 length: 15 amino acids.

This clonotype was detected ten times or more. The V call is TRBV3-1, the J call TRBJ2-1; 9 nucleotides align to TRBD1. Germline V lookup: CDR1 LGHDT, CDR2 YNNKEL (reference sequence). V dropped 2 bases and J dropped 7; count of bases not matched to a gene: 6. The CDR3 contains 15 residues. In nucleotides, the CDR3 is TGTGCCAGCAGCCAACCAGGACAGGGGAGGAATGAGCAGTTCTTC. Protein: CASSQPGQGRNEQFF.

This clonotype was seen a few times. The chain carries TRBV6-1 and TRBJ2-3; 8 bases fit TRBD1. The CDR3 is made up of 14 amino acids. Germline V gives CDR1 MNHNS, CDR2 SASEGT. V shed 6 bases and J 2 bases; nucleotides not matched to a gene: 4. The CDR3 DNA follows: TGTGCCAGCAGGACAGGGGCTTACACAGATACGCAGTATTTT. It is translated as CASRTGAYTDTQYF.

This clonotype turned up a few times. The chain couples TRBV27 to TRBJ2-7; 7 bases match TRBD1. The CDR3 sequence is 15 residues long. Per the germline V gene, CDR1 is MNHEY and CDR2 is SMNVEV (reference sequence). With 5 bases clipped from V and 0 bases from J, the junction kept 7 bases outside the gene matches. The CDR3 sequence is CASSGLRDSSYEQYF. The CDR3 bases are TGTGCCAGCAGTGGCCTCCGGGACAGCTCCTACGAGCAGTACTTC.

This clonotype has a handful of counts. The chain employs TRBV7-6 and TRBJ1-1; D is ambiguous. Trimming took off 5 bases at V and 6 bases at J, with 10 bases between the two ends. CDR1 is SGHVS, CDR2 FNYEAQ, per germline. This CDR3 has 12 residues. Written as DNA, the CDR3 is TGTGCCAGCAGCCCGCCTGGCTCTGAAGCTTTCTTT. Amino acid sequence: CASSPPGSEAFF. The variable domain in full, with the rest retrieved from reference TRBV7-6 and TRBJ1-1, is GAGVSQSPRYKVTKRGQDVALRCDPISGHVSLYWYRQALGQGPEFLTYFNYEAQQDKSGLPNDRFSAERPEGSISTLTIQRTEQRDSAMYRCASSPPGSEAFFGQGTRLTVV.

This clonotype was seen more than once but under ten times. This rearrangement joins TRBV4-2 to TRBJ1-4, with D possibly matching TRBD1 (6 bases). Trimming removed 0 bases from V and 8 bases from J, with 16 bases in between. Germline values: CDR1 LGHNA, CDR2 YNFKEQ. CDR3 length equals 16 residues. CDR3 sequence reads: CASSQETGQGLEKLFF. As DNA, the CDR3 is TGTGCCAGCAGCCAAGAAACTGGTCAGGGGTTGGAAAAACTGTTTTTT.

This clonotype has just a few counts. This chain connects TRBV5-1 to TRBJ1-1; D ambiguous. Trimming shortened V by 0 bases and J by 1 base, and 13 bases separated the two germline ends. Per germline, CDR1 SGHRS and CDR2 YFSETQ. The CDR3 loop spans 16 amino acids. DNA for the CDR3: TGCGCCAGCAGCTTGGCCACGGGCGAACCGAACACTGAAGCTTTCTTT. Translating gives CASSLATGEPNTEAFF.

This clonotype was seen more than once but under ten times. This likely comes from a read error, as the CDR3 has no conserved phenylalanine or tryptophan at its end. The chain employs TRBV6-1 and TRBJ2-1, with 7 bases that match TRBD2. This CDR3 spans 16 amino acids. Germline CDR1 reads MNHNS; CDR2 reads SASEGT. J gave up 4 bases and V 3 bases, and 9 bases lay outside the gene matches. The CDR3 DNA reads as TGTGCCAGCAGTGAGTTACCGGACGGGGGGTACAATGAGCAGTTCTCC. Protein sequence: CASSELPDGGYNEQFS.

The gene calls are TRBV20-1 and TRBJ2-1; possible D gene TRBD2, 5 bases. V lost 2 bases to trimming and J lost 5 bases, with 19 bases between them. This CDR3 is built from 16 residues. Germline assignment: CDR1 DFQATT and CDR2 SNEGSKA (reference sequence). The CDR3 loop is CSARTPGSGEDNEQFF. DNA for the CDR3: TGCAGTGCTAGAACCCCTGGGAGCGGAGAGGACAATGAGCAGTTCTTC.

Of note for this clonotype: A much larger clone sits a single nucleotide away, making a read error possible. V is TRBV5-1 and J is TRBJ1-2; D uncertain. Per germline, CDR1 SGHRS and CDR2 YFSETQ. The length of the CDR3 is 13 residues. Trimming shortened V by 3 bases and J by 4 bases, and 10 bases separated the two germline ends. CDR3 DNA sequence: TGCGCCAGCAGCTCGAACCGGGGCTATGGCTACACCTTC. Translation: CASSSNRGYGYTF. Based on the CDR3 plus reference TRBV5-1 and TRBJ1-2, the full variable domain is KAGVTQTPRYLIKTRGQQVTLSCSPISGHRSVSWYQQTPGQGLQFLFEYFSETQRNKGNFPGRFSGRQFSNSRSEMNVSTLELGDSALYLCASSSNRGYGYTFGSGTRLTVV.